The next 21 T cell receptor beta chains were all read from a single sample in a study of blood T cell repertoires in COVID-19. The protocol was immunoSEQ multiplex PCR, while the TCRdb copy is restricted to in-frame clones and leaves out a portion. Of fewer than 400,000 clones in the sample, approximately 90% were seen once. The sample taken for sequencing was PBMCs or T cells enriched from blood (not recorded which). The source is a woman aged 45 to 65 who had recovered from COVID-19.

This clone was picked up a small number of times. This sequence joins TRBV19 and TRBJ1-2, with TRBD1 matching over 8 bases. This CDR3 has 13 residues. The V and J ends lost 6 bases and 4 bases, in that order; junction bases with no gene match: 4. Germline V lookup: CDR1 LNHDA, CDR2 SQIVND (reference sequence). CDR3 sequence reads: CASRSQGAYGYTF. CDR3 sequence (DNA): TGTGCCAGTAGGAGCCAGGGGGCCTATGGCTACACCTTC.

The J gene is TRBJ1-2, the V gene TRBV5-4; D not resolved. Germline CDR1 is SGHNT and CDR2 is YYREEE (reference sequence). The V end lost 1 base, the J end lost 2 bases, and 6 bases lay between the germline ends. There are 13 residues in the CDR3. The CDR3 DNA sequence: TGTGCCAGCAGCTTGAACACCAACTATGGCTACACCTTC. Its protein product is CASSLNTNYGYTF. The whole variable domain, remainder taken from reference TRBV5-4 and TRBJ1-2, is ETGVTQSPTHLIKTRGQQVTLRCSSQSGHNTVSWYQQALGQGPQFIFQYYREEENGRGNFPPRFSGLQFPNYSSELNVNALELDDSALYLCASSLNTNYGYTFGSGTRLTVV.

The V and J genes are TRBV27 and TRBJ2-7; tentative D call: TRBD2 (5 bases). Trimming took 2 bases from V and 0 from J, leaving 8 bases between them. Germline CDR1 and CDR2: MNHEY and SMNVEV (reference sequence). CDR3 length: 14 amino acids. The CDR3 sequence is CASSLNGNSYEQYF. In nucleotides, the CDR3 is TGTGCCAGCAGTTTAAACGGGAACTCCTACGAGCAGTACTTC.

The rearrangement uses TRBV2 and TRBJ2-3, with 8 bases fitting TRBD2. The CDR3 length is 17 residues. Germline V CDR1 and CDR2: SNHLY, FYNNEI. The V gene end was trimmed by 11 bases and the J gene end by 2 bases; junction bases not matched to a gene: 18. The CDR3 bases are TGTGCCCGCACGAGGGGAGCGGGGGCACCCAACACAGATACGCAGTATTTT. It yields the protein CARTRGAGAPNTDTQYF. The variable domain in full, completed from reference TRBV2 and TRBJ2-3, reads EPEVTQTPSHQVTQMGQEVILRCVPISNHLYFYWYRQILGQKVEFLVSFYNNEISEKSEIFDDQFSVERPDGSNFTLKIRSTKLEDSAMYFCARTRGAGAPNTDTQYFGPGTRLTVL.

With respect to this clone: Other DNA sequences within the sample encode an identical CDR3. The CDR3 DNA sequence: TGTGCCAGTAGTCTCTATGGCTACACCTTC. Amino acid sequence: CASSLYGYTF. J is TRBJ1-2 and V is TRBV19; D remains unclear. The V gene's germline CDR1 is LNHDA and CDR2 SQIVND (reference sequence). V gave up 5 bases and J gave up 4 bases, with 2 bases separating them. This CDR3 is built from 10 residues.

The rearrangement links TRBV29-1 to TRBJ2-7, with 9 nucleotides matching TRBD2. Germline loops: CDR1 SQVTM, CDR2 ANQGSEA. The CDR3 spans 14 residues. The V and J ends lost 5 bases and 11 bases, in that order; junction bases with no gene match: 16. The CDR3 sequence is CSVSKASVLAGEYF. The CDR3 DNA sequence: TGCAGCGTTTCAAAAGCCTCAGTGTTAGCGGGGGAGTACTTC.

V is TRBV6-5 and J is TRBJ1-4, with 7 bases matching TRBD1. The ends lost 4 bases at V and 4 bases at J; junction bases unmatched: 3. This CDR3 is built from 14 residues. Germline-derived CDR1 and CDR2 are MNHEY and SVGAGI. CDR3 nucleotide sequence: TGTGCCAGCAGTTGGGGACAGAGTAATGAAAAACTGTTTTTT. Its protein product is CASSWGQSNEKLFF.

The chain uses TRBV12-3 or TRBV12-4 and TRBJ1-4; TRBD1 aligns across 9 bases. The CDR3 has 12 amino acids. The V and J ends lost 8 bases and 7 bases, in that order; junction bases with no gene match: 2. The CDR3 here is CASRDRVEKLFF. As DNA, the CDR3 is TGTGCCAGCCGGGACAGGGTTGAAAAACTGTTTTTT.

The CDR3 here is CASSQRGPSSYNSPLHF. DNA for the CDR3: TGTGCCAGCAGTCAGCGGGGTCCAAGCTCCTATAATTCACCCCTCCACTTT. The chain links TRBV6-6 to TRBJ1-6; D gene uncertain. The V gene lost 5 bases and the J gene lost 0 bases, with 14 bases spanning the gap. There are 17 residues in the CDR3. Germline V lookup: CDR1 MNHNY, CDR2 SVGAGI (reference sequence).

This chain links TRBV2 with TRBJ1-2, with D unresolved. With 3 bases removed from V and 8 bases from J, the gap between germline ends came to 16 bases. This CDR3 is 14 amino acids long. Germline V gene data show CDR1 as SNHLY and CDR2 as FYNNEI. The chain's CDR3 is CASSDRSGSRGYTF. The CDR3 coding sequence is TGTGCCAGCAGTGACCGGTCTGGAAGCAGGGGCTACACCTTC.

The rearrangement links TRBV11-1 to TRBJ2-1, with D possibly TRBD2 on 6 matching bases. The CDR3 is 16 amino acids. Looked up from germline, CDR1 is SGHAT and CDR2 is FQDESV (reference sequence). V was shortened by 0 bases and J by 4 bases, with 13 bases between the two germline ends. The CDR3 here is CASSLAPAGGYNEQFF. The CDR3 DNA reads as TGTGCCAGCAGCTTAGCGCCAGCGGGCGGGTACAATGAGCAGTTCTTC.

Here the CDR3 reads CASSKKVPKQGGGNTIYF. The CDR3 DNA reads TGTGCCAGCAGCAAAAAGGTCCCTAAACAGGGTGGTGGAAACACCATATATTTT. The chain employs TRBV21-1 and TRBJ1-3; the tabulated D call, TRBD1, remains unverified against the DNA. TRBV21-1 is listed as a pseudogene. The CDR3 has 18 residues.

The genes are TRBV3-1 (or the pseudogene TRBV3-2) and TRBJ1-2; D might be TRBD1 (5 bases). The CDR3 is 17 residues long. The V end lost 3 bases, the J end lost 8 bases, and 25 bases lay between the germline ends. Germline CDR1 reads LGHDT; CDR2 reads YNNKEL (reference sequence). The CDR3 here is CASSHTSEGLATRGYTF. In DNA form, the CDR3 reads TGTGCCAGCAGCCACACCTCAGAGGGACTGGCAACGAGAGGCTACACCTTC.

With respect to this clone: This CDR3 is also generated by other DNA sequences in the sample. This chain uses TRBV27 with TRBJ2-1; D possibly corresponds to TRBD2 (6 bases). This CDR3 is built from 13 residues. CDR1 and CDR2 (germline): MNHEY, SMNVEV (reference sequence). V shed 0 bases and J shed 7 bases, with 7 bases lying between them. CDR3 region: CASSLSGGNEQFF. For the CDR3, the DNA is TGTGCCAGCAGTTTATCAGGAGGGAATGAGCAGTTCTTC.

A remark on this clone: One end of the junction fails to match germline, which may point to a read error. The V gene is TRBV11-2, the J gene TRBJ1-3; no reliable D call. The CDR3 is 16 amino acids. From germline, CDR1 is SGHAT and CDR2 FQNNGV. CDR3: CASSFLRPLSGSTIYF. The CDR3 DNA is TGTGCCAGCAGCTTTCTCAGGCCACTCTCTGGAAGCACCATATATTTT.

The chain employs TRBV9 and TRBJ1-4; TRBD1 might be the D (5 bases). This CDR3 is 14 amino acids long. Germline CDR1 reads SGDLS; CDR2 reads YYNGEE. The germline V and J ends were trimmed by 4 bases and 3 bases, with 10 bases remaining between them. The CDR3 here is CASSKGWANEKLFF. The CDR3 nucleotides read TGTGCCAGCAGCAAGGGGTGGGCTAATGAAAAACTGTTTTTT.

The CDR3 is CASRLSGGAEQFF. The CDR3 nucleotides read TGTGCCAGCAGACTCTCGGGGGGCGCCGAGCAGTTCTTC. This chain joins TRBV7-2 and TRBJ2-1; D is perhaps TRBD2 (7 bases). Germline V gives CDR1 SGHTA, CDR2 FQGNSA. V was trimmed by 6 bases and J by 10 bases, leaving 16 bases between them. The CDR3 is 13 amino acids.

The chain recombines TRBV9 with TRBJ1-6; 7 bases match TRBD1. With 4 bases clipped from V and 0 bases from J, the junction kept 10 bases outside the gene matches. The CDR3 runs 18 residues. Germline V gene data show CDR1 as SGDLS and CDR2 as YYNGEE. CDR3 amino acids: CASSPRQGASSYNSPLHF. In DNA, the CDR3 is TGTGCCAGCAGCCCGAGACAGGGTGCAAGCTCCTATAATTCACCCCTCCACTTT.

V usage is TRBV14 and J usage is TRBJ2-1, with 7 nucleotides matching TRBD2. The J segment lost 0 bases and the V segment lost 0 bases, leaving 5 bases of the junction unmatched. CDR1 is SGHDN and CDR2 is FVKESK in the germline V gene. This CDR3 comprises 17 residues. The CDR3 spells CASSQDLGGGSYNEQFF. The CDR3 bases are TGTGCCAGCAGCCAAGATCTGGGCGGGGGCTCCTACAATGAGCAGTTCTTC.

V and J are TRBV27 and TRBJ1-1; 8 bases align to TRBD1. Losses at the gene ends were 0 bases for V and 4 bases for J; bases not matched to a gene: 4. Germline V gene sequence: CDR1 MNHEY, CDR2 SMNVEV (reference sequence). This CDR3 comprises 15 residues. The CDR3: CASSLSPGGITEAFF. CDR3 bases: TGTGCCAGCAGTTTATCTCCAGGGGGCATCACTGAAGCTTTCTTT.

This chain connects TRBV6-5 to TRBJ1-2, with TRBD1 identical over 9 bases. The CDR3 loop spans 14 amino acids. CDR1 is MNHEY and CDR2 is SVGAGI in the germline V gene. The junction had 7 bases not matched to a gene; V was cut back by 5 bases and J by 6 bases. The CDR3 loop reads CASSPEQGANGYTF. The CDR3 bases are TGTGCCAGCAGTCCGGAACAGGGGGCTAATGGCTACACCTTC.